Shown below are 12 T cell receptor beta chains from a single sample sequenced in a study of CD8 T cells in ankylosing spondylitis. Broader study findings: The study identified a TCR beta motif of seven or eight highly homologous variants that appeared characteristic of ankylosing spondylitis blood.

MiXCR, run by TCRdb on the 5' RACE reads, gives a single entry per CDR3 protein. The sample contains about 480,000 distinct CDR3 sequences, roughly 17% of which appear only once. These receptors lack a known antigen. The sequencing sample was made of blood, either unsorted or a sorted T cell fraction (not recorded which). The origin of the receptors is a male donor with ankylosing spondylitis.

This clonotype came up a few times. The rearrangement uses TRBV11-3 and TRBJ1-1, with TRBD1 as a possible D gene (6 bases). The V gene lost 7 bases and the J gene lost 4 bases, with 16 bases spanning the gap. Germline CDR1 SGHNT, CDR2 YENEEA. The CDR3 sequence is 14 residues long. In nucleotides, the CDR3 is TGTGCCAGCATCCCAGCAGGGGCCGCCACTGAAGCTTTCTTT. This gives the protein CASIPAGAATEAFF.

V gene TRBV20-1 combines with J gene TRBJ2-2, with 8 nucleotides matching TRBD2. CDR3 size: 14 residues. Germline V CDR1 and CDR2: DFQATT, SNEGSKA (reference sequence). Unmatched junction bases numbered 6, after V lost 3 bases and J lost 6 bases. CDR3 protein: CSASGGASAGELFF. Written as DNA, the CDR3 is TGCAGTGCTAGCGGGGGGGCCTCCGCCGGGGAGCTGTTTTTT.

This clonotype has at least ten counts. This chain connects TRBV20-1 to TRBJ1-5; D uncertain. Trimming stripped 5 bases from V and 4 bases from J, with 6 bases between. CDR1 is DFQATT, CDR2 SNEGSKA, per germline (reference sequence). The CDR3 has 11 amino acids. For the CDR3, the DNA is TGCAGTGCTGGTAGAAATCAGCCCCAGCATTTT. It specifies CSAGRNQPQHF.

This clonotype was seen a few times. The chain is built from TRBV2 and TRBJ2-5, with 8 positions matching TRBD1. Trimming removed 7 bases from V and 2 bases from J; junction bases left unmatched: 3. CDR1 and CDR2 (germline): SNHLY, FYNNEI. The CDR3 is 13 residues long. The CDR3 reads CASTDRVQETQYF. CDR3 bases: TGTGCCAGCACGGACAGGGTGCAAGAGACCCAGTACTTC. Using reference TRBV2 and TRBJ2-5 for the parts outside the CDR3, the full variable domain is EPEVTQTPSHQVTQMGQEVILRCVPISNHLYFYWYRQILGQKVEFLVSFYNNEISEKSEIFDDQFSVERPDGSNFTLKIRSTKLEDSAMYFCASTDRVQETQYFGPGTRLLVL.

A few counts support this clonotype. This chain uses TRBV7-2 with TRBJ2-7; D is possibly TRBD1 (5 bases). Germline lookup yields CDR1 SGHTA and CDR2 FQGNSA. This CDR3 is 15 amino acids long. Deletions cut 5 bases from V and 1 base from J, with 15 bases between. The CDR3 sequence: CASSPAGIPSYEQYF. The CDR3 bases are TGTGCCAGCAGCCCCGCAGGGATACCATCCTACGAGCAGTACTTC.

The chain links TRBV18 to TRBJ1-1; no definite D call. Germline values: CDR1 KGHSH, CDR2 LQKENI. CDR3 length equals 13 residues. The V end lost 2 bases, the J end lost 10 bases, and 14 bases lay between the germline ends. CDR3 sequence reads: CASSPVQSGSAFF. DNA for the CDR3: TGTGCCAGCTCACCAGTACAGTCGGGATCAGCTTTCTTT.

This clonotype has at least ten counts. The chain has TRBV7-8 and TRBJ2-2, with D maybe TRBD2 (6 bases). The ends were cut back, 4 bases at V and 6 bases at J, with 21 bases in the middle. CDR1 and CDR2 from the germline V gene are SGHVS and FQNEAQ. This CDR3 comprises 17 residues. The CDR3 is CASSSRGIASSAGELFF. The CDR3 DNA reads TGTGCCAGCAGCTCCCGCGGGATAGCTTCTTCCGCCGGGGAGCTGTTTTTT.

This clonotype was counted between two and nine times. V and J are TRBV11-2 and TRBJ2-5, with TRBD1 matching over 10 bases. The CDR3 spans 21 residues. Trimming took 2 bases from V and 2 from J; bases not matched to a gene: 20. Germline CDR1 reads SGHAT; CDR2 reads FQNNGV. CDR3 region: CASSLLFFRVLEGQGQETQYF. The CDR3 coding sequence is TGTGCCAGCAGCTTACTTTTTTTCCGGGTTCTGGAGGGACAGGGGCAAGAGACCCAGTACTTC.

The genes are TRBV6-1 and TRBJ2-4; 10 bases agree with TRBD1. Germline CDR1 is MNHNS and CDR2 is SASEGT. There are 18 residues in the CDR3. V lost 6 bases and J lost 1; bases outside the gene matches: 12. This chain's CDR3 is CASSTGTGAGLAKNIQYF. CDR3 sequence (DNA): TGTGCCAGCAGCACTGGGACAGGGGCCGGGCTGGCCAAAAACATTCAGTACTTC.

The chain carries TRBV10-3 and TRBJ2-2, with D unresolved. V was pared by 4 bases and J by 1 base, with 4 bases between. CDR1 and CDR2 from the germline V gene are ENHRY and SYGVKD. The CDR3 consists of 13 residues. The CDR3 spells CAISGGNTGELFF. CDR3 DNA sequence: TGTGCCATCAGTGGGGGGAACACCGGGGAGCTGTTTTTT.

This rearrangement joins TRBV6-1 to TRBJ1-2; 9 bases are shared with TRBD1. The CDR3 is made up of 14 amino acids. Germline CDR1 and CDR2: MNHNS and SASEGT. With 9 bases clipped from V and 7 bases from J, the junction kept 12 bases outside the gene matches. CDR3: CASIPGQGFGGYTF. The CDR3, as DNA: TGTGCCAGTATCCCCGGACAGGGGTTTGGTGGCTACACCTTC.

The chain couples TRBV5-1 to TRBJ2-5; TRBD2 matches 8 bases. Germline assignment: CDR1 SGHRS and CDR2 YFSETQ. CDR3 length: 16 residues. V lost 4 bases and J lost 2; bases outside the gene matches: 10. The CDR3 DNA follows: TGCGCCAGCAGCCTCGGGACTAGGGGGGAACAAGAGACCCAGTACTTC. Translated, it gives CASSLGTRGEQETQYF. The full variable domain, completed using reference TRBV5-1 and TRBJ2-5, is KAGVTQTPRYLIKTRGQQVTLSCSPISGHRSVSWYQQTPGQGLQFLFEYFSETQRNKGNFPGRFSGRQFSNSRSEMNVSTLELGDSALYLCASSLGTRGEQETQYFGPGTRLLVL.